This T cell receptor (beta chain) was profiled in a study of control samples from healthy donors and cancer patients. This table comes from immunoSEQ multiplex PCR, and its TCRdb copy is limited to in-frame clones, with some not included. This repertoire shows about 190,000 clones, about nine tenths found once; its top ten account for 1.8%. V lost 5 bases, J lost 6 bases, and 10 bases lay in between. Germline V gives CDR1 ENHRY, CDR2 SYGVKD. The CDR3 has 12 residues. The material sequenced was blood. The receptor was isolated from a man aged 25 to 45 in good health. This chain links TRBV10-3 with TRBJ1-2; D unresolved. The CDR3 region is CAISSDVNGYTF. The DNA of the CDR3 is TGTGCCATCAGTTCGGACGTAAATGGCTACACCTTC.